Sequencing of this T cell receptor beta chain was carried out in a study of blood T cell repertoires in COVID-19. Study in general: Collection of acute and convalescent COVID-19 samples took place in the United States, Italy and Spain. In each case, the material was cDNA or gDNA derived from T cells, B-cell-depleted T cells, or PBMCs.

The repertoire was sequenced with immunoSEQ multiplex PCR; TCRdb's copy has only in-frame clones and lacks some. Seen here are approximately 100,000 clones, 80% to 90% observed once, and the top ten hold 32%. Sample: peripheral blood. This sequence was found in a woman of 80 years or more with acute or convalescent COVID-19.

This CDR3 reads CASSPQWGQVGYGYTF. CDR3 nucleotide sequence: TGTGCCAGCTCACCACAGTGGGGGCAAGTAGGCTATGGCTACACCTTC. The chain recombines TRBV18 with TRBJ1-2; possibly TRBD1 for D (6 bases). CDR1 and CDR2 from the germline V gene are KGHSH and LQKENI. With 1 base removed from V and 4 bases from J, the gap between germline ends came to 16 bases. The CDR3 runs to 16 residues.